Listed below are T cell receptor beta chains from one sample, sequenced in a study of cytomegalovirus exposure and HLA in healthy donors. Measured with immunoSEQ multiplex PCR; TCRdb has only the in-frame clones, and not every one. This sample contains 50,000 or so clones. The material sequenced was PBMCs. The receptor set was obtained from a man aged 35-49 years in good health and CMV-seropositive. Each CDR3 is given with its conserved first and last residue. The D gene is left open where the match is weak.

CDR3aa: CASSQDRSIGIPDTQYF
CDR3nt: TGCGCCAGCAGCCAAGATCGGAGCATTGGTATCCCAGATACGCAGTATTTT
j_gene: TRBJ2-3
d_gene: .
v_gene: TRBV4-1

CDR3aa: CASSISGTAYSPLHF
CDR3nt: TGTGCCAGCAGCATTTCCGGGACAGCCTATTCACCCCTCCACTTT
j_gene: TRBJ1-6
d_gene: TRBD1
v_gene: TRBV11-1

CDR3aa: CASSNGRYEQYF
CDR3nt: TGTGCCAGTAGTAACGGGAGGTACGAGCAGTACTTC
j_gene: TRBJ2-7
d_gene: TRBD2
v_gene: TRBV19

CDR3aa: CASSTTTGVVTGELFF
CDR3nt: TGTGCCAGCTCAACCACGACAGGGGTCGTCACCGGGGAGCTGTTTTTT
j_gene: TRBJ2-2
d_gene: TRBD1
v_gene: TRBV18

CDR3aa: CASSPPSDQETQYF
CDR3nt: TGTGCCAGCTCACCCCCGTCAGACCAAGAGACCCAGTACTTC
j_gene: TRBJ2-5
d_gene: .
v_gene: TRBV18

CDR3aa: CAISQPGNQPQHF
CDR3nt: TGTGCCATCTCACAGCCTGGCAATCAGCCCCAGCATTTT
j_gene: TRBJ1-5
d_gene: .
v_gene: TRBV6-6

CDR3aa: CASSAGTGGADTQYF
CDR3nt: TGTGCCAGCTCCGCCGGGACAGGGGGCGCGGATACGCAGTATTTT
j_gene: TRBJ2-3
d_gene: TRBD1
v_gene: TRBV18

CDR3aa: CASSHGALGETQYF
CDR3nt: TGTGCCAGCAGCCATGGGGCGTTGGGCGAGACCCAGTACTTC
j_gene: TRBJ2-5
d_gene: .
v_gene: TRBV14

CDR3aa: CASSSRTGSLGGYTF
CDR3nt: TGCGCCAGCAGCTCAAGGACAGGGAGCTTGGGCGGCTACACCTTC
j_gene: TRBJ1-2
d_gene: TRBD1
v_gene: TRBV5-1

CDR3aa: CASSYSGSPRAYEQYF
CDR3nt: TGTGCCAGCAGTTACTCGGGCAGTCCAAGAGCCTACGAGCAGTACTTC
j_gene: TRBJ2-7
d_gene: .
v_gene: TRBV6-5

CDR3aa: CASSVDTALNTEAFF
CDR3nt: TGTGCCAGCAGCGTAGATACAGCCCTAAACACTGAAGCTTTCTTT
j_gene: TRBJ1-1
d_gene: .
v_gene: TRBV9

CDR3aa: CSAGQTYEQYF
CDR3nt: TGCAGTGCAGGACAGACCTACGAGCAGTACTTC
j_gene: TRBJ2-7
d_gene: .
v_gene: TRBV20-1

CDR3aa: CASSSGLDTEAFF
CDR3nt: TGTGCCAGCAGCTCAGGGTTGGACACTGAAGCTTTCTTT
j_gene: TRBJ1-1
d_gene: .
v_gene: TRBV7-9

CDR3aa: CASRGEETQYF
CDR3nt: TGTGCCAGCAGAGGGGAAGAGACCCAGTACTTC
j_gene: TRBJ2-5
d_gene: .
v_gene: TRBV2

CDR3aa: CASSYRSDGADTQYF
CDR3nt: TGTGCCAGCAGTTATAGAAGCGACGGGGCAGATACGCAGTATTTT
j_gene: TRBJ2-3
d_gene: .
v_gene: TRBV7-3

CDR3aa: CASSLSDRVINQPQHF
CDR3nt: TGTGCCAGCAGCTTGTCGGACAGGGTAATAAATCAGCCCCAGCATTTT
j_gene: TRBJ1-5
d_gene: TRBD1
v_gene: TRBV5-6

CDR3aa: CASIPIGDSTEAFF
CDR3nt: TGTGCCAGCATCCCTATAGGGGATTCCACTGAAGCTTTCTTT
j_gene: TRBJ1-1
d_gene: .
v_gene: TRBV6-1